A selection of T cell receptor beta chains follows, all from one sample in a study of control samples from healthy donors and cancer patients. Sequencing used immunoSEQ multiplex PCR; TCRdb keeps in-frame clones, though not all of them. The sample lists 50,000 or so clones; about 96% were seen once. The sequencing input was blood. These receptors were taken from a woman younger than 35 in good health. CDR3s include the opening cysteine and the closing phenylalanine or tryptophan. The D gene is left open where the match is weak.

j_call d_call v_call cdr3_nt cdr3_aa
TRBJ1-5 TRBD1 TRBV19 TGTGCCAGTAGCTCCGGGGGGGACAGGGGTGGGACCCATCAGCCCCAGCATTTT CASSSGGDRGGTHQPQHF
TRBJ2-3 . TRBV30 TGTGCCTGGAAATTCAAAGTAATGGGGTCGGATACGCAGTATTTT CAWKFKVMGSDTQYF
TRBJ1-2 TRBD1 TRBV7-8 TGTGCCAGCAGCTTAGTGGGACAGGCCTATGGCTACACCTTC CASSLVGQAYGYTF
TRBJ1-1 . TRBV7-8 TGTGCCAGCAGCTTTGGGTGGAACACTGAAGCTTTCTTT CASSFGWNTEAFF
TRBJ2-5 TRBD1 TRBV19 TGTGCCAGTAGTGGGGGACAGGCGGGCGAGACCCAGTACTTC CASSGGQAGETQYF
TRBJ1-4 . TRBV20-1 TGCAGTGCTAGAGATTCGCAAAAACTGTTTTTT CSARDSQKLFF
TRBJ2-3 TRBD2 TRBV19 TGTGCCAGTAGTATAGGTCGGGGGGTCACAGATACGCAGTATTTT CASSIGRGVTDTQYF
TRBJ1-2 . TRBV7-2 TGTGCCAGCAGCTTCTTGTCCCAGGGAATCTATGGCTACACCTTC CASSFLSQGIYGYTF
TRBJ1-5 . TRBV19 TGTGCCAGTAGTACCCTGGGGGCAGATCAGCCCCAGCATTTT CASSTLGADQPQHF
TRBJ1-2 TRBD1 TRBV19 TGTGCCACCGGGACAGGACTTAACTATGGCTACACCTTC CATGTGLNYGYTF
TRBJ2-5 . TRBV7-9 TGTGCCAGCACCATCCCGGGGGCAGTCCCTCAAGAGACCCAGTACTTC CASTIPGAVPQETQYF
TRBJ2-1 . TRBV5-1 TGCGCCAGCAGCTTGGTGGGGGGTGAGCAGTTCTTC CASSLVGGEQFF
TRBJ2-7 . TRBV6-1 TGTGCCAGCAGTGAATGGTGGAACGAGCAGTACTTC CASSEWWNEQYF